Presented here are 12 T cell receptor beta chains from one specimen sequenced in a study of T cells in Graves' hyperthyroidism and ophthalmopathy. Amplification of TCR beta CDR3 regions used RNA as the template. In the first-round RT-PCR of the TCR CDR3, the HTBI primer set was used. TCRdb itself ran the multiplex PCR reads through MiXCR, one entry per CDR3 protein. The data show hundreds of thousands of distinct CDR3 sequences, with about 14% seen just once and roughly an eighth held by the top ten. The specimen sequenced was blood. The receptors derive from a man between 18 and 29 years old with Graves' ophthalmopathy.

This clonotype was observed many times. The V call is TRBV13, the J call TRBJ1-1, with D possibly TRBD1 on 6 matching bases. The CDR3 loop spans 12 amino acids. V gave up 5 bases and J gave up 6 bases, with 10 bases separating them. Germline CDR1 PRHDT, CDR2 FYEKMQ (reference sequence). The CDR3 coding sequence is TGTGCCAGCAGCCTAACAGGGCCTGAAGCTTTCTTT. As protein: CASSLTGPEAFF.

The chain couples TRBV19 to TRBJ2-1, with D unclear. Trimming took off 7 bases at V and 9 bases at J, with 16 bases between the two ends. The CDR3 spans 13 residues. The germline gives CDR1 LNHDA, CDR2 SQIVND (reference sequence). The chain's CDR3 is CASKALGSSEQFF. DNA of the CDR3: TGTGCCAGTAAGGCTTTAGGGTCCAGTGAGCAGTTCTTC.

Written as DNA, the CDR3 is TGTGCCAGCAGCTTCTCCGGGACAGGCCCTGAAAATAGCAATCAGCCCCAGCATTTT. It is translated as CASSFSGTGPENSNQPQHF. The chain couples TRBV7-9 to TRBJ1-5, with 8 bases that match TRBD1. The CDR3 is made up of 19 amino acids. Germline V CDR1 and CDR2: SEHNR, FQNEAQ (reference sequence). After removal of 3 bases from V and 0 bases from J, the junction contained 13 bases not matched to a gene. The full variable domain, with the rest looked up from reference TRBV7-9 and TRBJ1-5, is DTGVSQNPRHKITKRGQNVTFRCDPISEHNRLYWYRQTLGQGPEFLTYFQNEAQLEKSRLLSDRFSAERPKGSFSTLEIQRTEQGDSAMYLCASSFSGTGPENSNQPQHFGDGTRLSIL.

This chain links TRBV6-2 or TRBV6-3 with TRBJ2-5, with a tentative D call TRBD1 (6 bases). The V gene lost 5 bases and the J gene lost 1 base, with 11 bases spanning the gap. Germline CDR1 is MNHEY and CDR2 is SVGEGT. The CDR3 is 14 amino acids. The CDR3 protein is CASSLDRPQETQYF. The DNA for the CDR3 is TGTGCCAGCAGTCTTGACAGGCCCCAAGAGACCCAGTACTTC.

This clonotype appeared many times. The V and J genes are TRBV20-1 and TRBJ2-7, with no clear D. The CDR3 contains 14 residues. The V and J ends lost 2 bases and 6 bases respectively, with 17 bases between them. Germline assignment: CDR1 DFQATT and CDR2 SNEGSKA (reference sequence). The CDR3 DNA sequence: TGCAGTGCTAGACTAGGGCCAGACCCAGGCGAGCAGTACTTC. Residues: CSARLGPDPGEQYF.

On this clonotype: This is likely a read error, given that the CDR3 carries no conserved phenylalanine or tryptophan at its end. The J gene is TRBJ1-2, the V gene TRBV6-9; TRBD1 matches 8 bases. Germline V CDR1 and CDR2: MNHGY, SVAAGI. The CDR3 loop spans 18 amino acids. The chain's CDR3 is CAGSYLAGGVGANYGYTL. CDR3 DNA sequence: TGTGCCGGCAGTTACTTGGCAGGGGGCGTCGGAGCTAACTATGGCTACACCCTC.

This clonotype was observed at least ten times. The gene calls are TRBV3-1 and TRBJ2-7, with D unclear. This CDR3 has 13 amino acids. CDR1 LGHDT and CDR2 YNNKEL come from the germline V gene (reference sequence). Trimming shortened V by 0 bases and J by 7 bases, and 10 bases separated the two germline ends. The CDR3 spells CASSQDARREQYF. CDR3 DNA: TGTGCCAGCAGCCAAGACGCCCGAAGAGAGCAGTACTTC.

The CDR3 DNA sequence: TGTGCCAGCAGATATGGACTAGCGGGAGTCGTGGAGACCCAGTACTTC. Protein sequence: CASRYGLAGVVETQYF. This chain uses TRBV7-2 with TRBJ2-5; 13 bases fit TRBD2. The CDR3 contains 16 residues. CDR1 and CDR2 from the germline V gene are SGHTA and FQGNSA. V was pared by 6 bases and J by 5 bases, with 9 bases of the junction left unmatched. The full variable domain, with the rest looked up from reference TRBV7-2 and TRBJ2-5, is GAGVSQSPSNKVTEKGKDVELRCDPISGHTALYWYRQSLGQGLEFLIYFQGNSAPDKSGLPSDRFSAERTGGSVSTLTIQRTQQEDSAVYLCASRYGLAGVVETQYFGPGTRLLVL.

This clonotype was seen many times. This rearrangement joins TRBV4-2 to TRBJ2-1, with a tentative D call TRBD2 (6 bases). The CDR3 is made up of 15 amino acids. Germline CDR1 LGHNA, CDR2 YNFKEQ. Trimming shortened V by 0 bases and J by 7 bases, and 13 bases separated the two germline ends. As DNA, the CDR3 is TGTGCCAGCAGCCAAGACCCTAGCGCGGGGAATGAGCAGTTCTTC. Its translation is CASSQDPSAGNEQFF.

This clonotype was detected many times. V is TRBV12-3 or TRBV12-4 and J is TRBJ1-6; D call uncertain. The CDR3 covers 17 residues. V was cut by 0 bases and J by 5 bases, with 14 bases left in between. The CDR3 sequence is CASSLAFGEVDNSPLHF. The CDR3 DNA reads as TGTGCCAGCAGTTTAGCGTTCGGGGAGGTGGATAATTCACCCCTCCACTTT.

This clonotype was seen ten or more times. The chain carries TRBV7-8 and TRBJ2-4, with TRBD1 identical over 10 bases. V was clipped by 2 bases and J by 3 bases; unmatched bases: 10. This CDR3 is 18 amino acids long. CDR1 SGHVS and CDR2 FQNEAQ come from the germline V gene. The DNA for the CDR3 is TGTGCCAGCAGCTTACCAAGCCGGGACAGGGGTAGCAAAAACATTCAGTACTTC. Its protein is CASSLPSRDRGSKNIQYF.

V is TRBV7-9 and J is TRBJ2-5; D ambiguous. Germline values: CDR1 SEHNR, CDR2 FQNEAQ (reference sequence). V shed 0 bases and J shed 6 bases, with 14 bases lying between them. The CDR3 sequence is 15 residues long. The CDR3 is CASSLASSAPQTQYF. The CDR3 nucleotides read TGTGCCAGCAGCTTAGCGTCTAGTGCCCCCCAGACCCAGTACTTC.